This passage covers 6 T cell receptor beta chains from one sample sequenced in a study of Ad26.COV2.S vaccination and SARS-CoV-2 variants. Treatment denoted: around 19 received Ad26.COV2.S at low or high dose, single or two shots; roughly five received placebo; per-sample allocation not given. Material that was analyzed had been drawn on day 63 after the first vaccine or placebo injection. The data were produced by immunoSEQ multiplex PCR, yet TCRdb's version contains in-frame clones alone and is incomplete. The sample includes fewer than 500,000 clones, around 90% of them seen just once. Here the sequenced sample was peripheral blood, taken in a trial of Ad26.COV2.S vaccine versus placebo. These receptors all stem from a person between 18 and 59 years old who received the Ad26.COV2.S COVID-19 vaccine or a placebo.

The V and J genes are TRBV10-3 and TRBJ2-3; 7 bases map to TRBD1. CDR1 and CDR2 from the germline V gene are ENHRY and SYGVKD. This CDR3 region has 13 residues. V lost 3 bases, J lost 6 bases, and 3 bases stayed unmatched. Written as DNA, the CDR3 is TGTGCCATCAGTGAAGCCAGGGGGGATACGCAGTATTTT. Amino acids: CAISEARGDTQYF.

The chain couples TRBV6-4 to TRBJ2-7; 12 bases agree with TRBD1. The CDR3 length is 17 residues. CDR1 MRHNA and CDR2 SNTAGT come from the germline V gene. Trimming removed 8 bases from V and 2 bases from J; junction bases left unmatched: 13. The chain's CDR3 is CASWGQGAPPRTYEQYF. The CDR3 DNA is TGTGCCAGCTGGGGACAGGGGGCCCCTCCAAGAACCTACGAGCAGTACTTC.

This chain uses TRBV21-1 with TRBJ1-2; no check of the table's D call, TRBD1, against the DNA was made. TRBV21-1 is shown as a pseudogene. The CDR3 has 14 residues. CDR3 coding DNA: TGTGCCAGCAGCTCCCCCAGGACAGGGATAGGCTACACCTTC. Translation: CASSSPRTGIGYTF.

The rearrangement links TRBV7-9 to TRBJ2-1, with 13 bases aligning to TRBD2. The CDR3 sequence is 17 residues long. The trim removed 4 bases at V and 9 bases at J, leaving 12 bases unmatched. The germline gives CDR1 SEHNR, CDR2 FQNEAQ (reference sequence). CDR3 in DNA: TGTGCCAGCAGCTGGCCAGGACTAGCGGGAGAGTGGGGTGAGCAGTTCTTC. This gives the protein CASSWPGLAGEWGEQFF. Using reference TRBV7-9 and TRBJ2-1 for the parts outside the CDR3, the full variable domain is DTGVSQNPRHKITKRGQNVTFRCDPISEHNRLYWYRQTLGQGPEFLTYFQNEAQLEKSRLLSDRFSAERPKGSFSTLEIQRTEQGDSAMYLCASSWPGLAGEWGEQFFGPGTRLTVL.

The gene calls are TRBV7-9 and TRBJ2-1, with 14 bases that match TRBD2. V shed 6 bases and J 10 bases; nucleotides not matched to a gene: 8. The V gene's germline CDR1 is SEHNR and CDR2 FQNEAQ (reference sequence). The CDR3 spans 15 residues. CDR3 sequence reads: CASRPGLAGAWEQFF. The CDR3 coding sequence is TGTGCCAGCAGACCGGGACTAGCGGGAGCTTGGGAGCAGTTCTTC.

CDR3 residues: CAWKSVKTYEQYF. The CDR3 coding sequence is TGTGCCTGGAAATCGGTTAAAACCTACGAGCAGTACTTC. The chain uses TRBV30 and TRBJ2-7; D gene unclear. There are 13 residues in the CDR3. Per the germline V gene, CDR1 is GTSNPN and CDR2 is SVGIG (reference sequence). V was clipped by 4 bases and J by 2 bases, with 12 bases between them.